This T cell receptor beta chain was found in a study of blood T cell repertoires in COVID-19. Overall study: Sites across the United States, Italy and Spain contributed samples from acute and convalescent COVID-19. Sources were T cells, B-cell-depleted T cells, or PBMCs; the material itself was cDNA or gDNA.

CDR3 length: 17 residues. Germline values: CDR1 SGHTA, CDR2 FQGTGA. V dropped 5 bases and J dropped 3; count of bases not matched to a gene: 13. This clone came up once. Authors' analysis steps: By means of reference gene primer amplification, nucleated cell counts were estimated. Clones were read by immunoSEQ multiplex PCR, and TCRdb kept only the in-frame ones, dropping some. Clonal size and the V and J genes are those of that table, whereas D and trimming came from the DNA. The table includes roughly 110,000 clones, 84% detected once. The sequence derives from a human donor in a cohort sampled during active COVID-19. This chain uses TRBV7-3 with TRBJ2-3, with 8 bases fitting TRBD2. The source material was peripheral blood. CDR3 nucleotide sequence: TGTGCCAGCAGCCAGGCGGCGGGAGGAGGGAAAACAGATACGCAGTATTTT. Amino acids: CASSQAAGGGKTDTQYF.